The next 6 T cell receptor beta chains were all read from a single sample in a study of T cell responses to AZD1222 COVID-19 vaccine. Clones were read by immunoSEQ multiplex PCR, and TCRdb kept only the in-frame ones, dropping some. The repertoire holds approximately 140,000 clones, about 92% seen once, with approximately 5% in the top ten. Sequencing was performed on peripheral blood, taken on day 0 of AZD1222 vaccination. These receptors were collected from an adult in good health.

This clone has just a few counts. In DNA form, the CDR3 reads TGTGCCAGCAGCCAAGACGATTACGAGCAGTACTTC. It encodes CASSQDDYEQYF. The rearrangement links TRBV3-1 (or the pseudogene TRBV3-2) to TRBJ2-7; D uncertain. Between the trimmed V and J ends, which lost 0 bases and 4 bases, there was a span of 4 bases. The CDR3 runs to 12 residues. The germline V gene encodes CDR1 LGHDT and CDR2 YNNKEL (reference sequence).

The chain employs TRBV9 and TRBJ2-2; 10 bases agree with TRBD2. Germline V gene lookup returns CDR1 SGDLS and CDR2 YYNGEE. The CDR3 runs 17 residues. The trim removed 1 base at V and 4 bases at J, leaving 7 bases unmatched. DNA for the CDR3: TGTGCCAGCAGCGTAACAGCGGGAGGGCCGGGCACCGGGGAGCTGTTTTTT. This sequence encodes CASSVTAGGPGTGELFF.

The chain carries TRBV11-2 and TRBJ2-2; no firm D call. CDR3 length equals 13 residues. Germline V gives CDR1 SGHAT, CDR2 FQNNGV. Trimming cost V 8 bases and J 5 bases, with 12 bases left between them. CDR3 residues: CASGVQRTGELFF. CDR3 DNA sequence: TGTGCCAGCGGGGTACAGCGAACCGGGGAGCTGTTTTTT.

The table lists this clone with a count of one. The chain recombines TRBV7-2 with TRBJ2-1; D is unresolved. The CDR3 spans 13 residues. V lost 5 bases and J lost 12, with 17 bases in between. Per germline, CDR1 SGHTA and CDR2 FQGNSA. The DNA of the CDR3 is TGTGCCAGCAGCGCTCCCTCTACCTTCGGGCAGTTCTTC. It yields the protein CASSAPSTFGQFF.

V and J are TRBV27 and TRBJ2-3; TRBD2 matches 8 bases. The CDR3 has 14 amino acids. The germline CDR1 and CDR2 sequences are MNHEY and SMNVEV (reference sequence). J gave up 2 bases and V 6 bases, and 4 bases lay outside the gene matches. For the CDR3, the DNA is TGTGCCAGCAGCTGGCGGGAGGCCACAGATACGCAGTATTTT. The encoded protein is CASSWREATDTQYF.

The chain links TRBV9 to TRBJ1-2; a weak D match, TRBD1 (6 bases). Trimming pared 4 bases from V and 3 bases from J, leaving 13 bases between. CDR3 size: 14 residues. Per germline, CDR1 SGDLS and CDR2 YYNGEE. As DNA, the CDR3 is TGTGCCAGCAGCCCCGGACAGTTCGACTATGGCTACACCTTC. This gives the protein CASSPGQFDYGYTF. The whole variable domain, filled in from reference TRBV9 and TRBJ1-2, reads DSGVTQTPKHLITATGQRVTLRCSPRSGDLSVYWYQQSLDQGLQFLIQYYNGEERAKGNILERFSAQQFPDLHSELNLSSLELGDSALYFCASSPGQFDYGYTFGSGTRLTVV.